This TCR beta chain comes out of a study of chemoradiotherapy in HPV16-positive cancers. Trimming pared 4 bases from V and 7 bases from J, leaving 19 bases between. The CDR3 length is 15 residues. Germline V gene lookup returns CDR1 SGHAT and CDR2 FQNNGV. Over chemoradiotherapy, repertoires were sampled more than once. Turning to this clone: The antigen is unknown.

General observations from the study: During treatment, candidate HPV-specific clones and E7-related motifs expanded in tumor. In HPV16-positive patients, HPV-responsive T-cell expansion tracked better recurrence-free survival.

Repertoires were generated with immunoSEQ multiplex PCR, while TCRdb's copy carries only in-frame clones and drops some. The data contain fewer than 15,000 clones, 72% of them seen just once; the ten biggest clones take up 8.3%. This sequence joins TRBV11-2 and TRBJ1-2; D is unclear. This sequence was found in a human donor with HPV-associated anogenital cancer. Sample collection occurred from a patient who underwent chemoradiotherapy. As DNA, the CDR3 is TGTGCCAGCAGCTCTATAGCGGGGAGAGGCTCTGGCTACACCTTC. Translated: CASSSIAGRGSGYTF.